This TCR beta chain emerged from a study of blood T cell repertoires in COVID-19 (dated by TCRdb to about 2020). Concerning the study at large: The collaborator samples originated in the United States, Italy and Spain and spanned the acute and convalescent phases of COVID-19. The material from the prospective study consisted of cDNA or gDNA derived from T cells, B-cell-depleted T cells, or PBMCs. The repertoires were released in a freely available public database meant as a resource for research on the immune response to SARS-CoV-2. Deeply sampled blood TCRbeta repertoires from subjects exposed to, actively infected with, or recovered from COVID-19 were included in the dataset. HLA class I and class II types, where available, came from metadata supplied by the sample provider rather than from assay-based typing. The samples were drawn from two sources: the first 160 participants of the ongoing ImmuneRACE study, and 1,200 or so subjects contributed by 6 global collaborators. A de-identified subject ID, COVID-19 status, age in years and sex were almost always included in the sample metadata.

TCRbeta CDR3 regions were amplified from genomic DNA by means of the immunoSEQ Assay, a bias-controlled multiplex PCR. The published analysis was carried out like this. Within the assay, amplification of reference gene primers was used to estimate how many nucleated cells each sample contained. To quantify the absolute abundance of each unique TCRbeta CDR3 rearrangement, sequence reads were collapsed and filtered. For each sample, productive Simpson clonality was calculated by taking the square root of Simpson's diversity index across productive rearrangements. What TCRdb holds here is the immuneACCESS table cut down to in-frame rearrangements. Part of the clones is not present; checked against another copy, under half of the missing clones reflect an unresolved V gene, and the others are unexplained. The V and J calls and clone size come from that table; D and trimming were worked out from the DNA. The sample yields fewer than 250,000 clones; roughly four fifths were counted once. The top ten clonotypes cover over 10% of the sample.

The study at large found these results: The amount of clinical and demographic metadata varied by source and participant and was provided uncurated.

In this sample, this clone turned up once. Its antigen is unknown. No clone much larger than this one lies a single base away; base qualities are absent. Each collaborating institution followed its own protocols to collect whole blood in K2EDTA tubes. For TCRbeta analysis, collaborator samples were shipped as frozen whole blood, as isolated PBMCs, or as DNA extracted from either sample type. The specimen was peripheral blood. This clonotype originated in a woman in her forties or fifties with acute or convalescent COVID-19.

The CDR3 amino acid sequence is: CASSSLGHPYEQYF. The nucleotide sequence is given as TGTGCCAGCAGCAGCCTAGGACACCCGTACGAGCAGTACTTC. Recombination joined TRBV7-2 with TRBJ2-7; TRBD1 could be the D gene, as 5 bases match. CDR1 SGHTA and CDR2 FQGNSA were looked up in the germline V gene. Taken from cysteine to phenylalanine, the CDR3 has 14 residues. CDR3 DNA only is kept here, 42 bases in frame from base 1. V lost 5 bases and J lost 4 bases; the stretch between them is 15 bases long.